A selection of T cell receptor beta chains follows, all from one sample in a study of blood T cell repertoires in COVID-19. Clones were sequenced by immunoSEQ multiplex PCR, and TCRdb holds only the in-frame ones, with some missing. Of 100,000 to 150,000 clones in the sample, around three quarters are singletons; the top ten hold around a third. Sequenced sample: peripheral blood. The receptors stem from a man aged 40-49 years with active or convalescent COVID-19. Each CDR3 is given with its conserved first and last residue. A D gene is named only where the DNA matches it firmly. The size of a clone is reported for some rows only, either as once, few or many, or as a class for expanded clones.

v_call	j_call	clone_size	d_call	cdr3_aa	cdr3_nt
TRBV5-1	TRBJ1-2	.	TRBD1	CASSYDYRDRGHYGYTF	TGCGCCAGCAGCTACGATTACCGGGACAGGGGCCACTATGGCTACACCTTC
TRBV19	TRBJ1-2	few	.	CASSGGLKRANYGYTF	TGTGCCAGCAGCGGGGGGTTAAAGAGGGCTAACTATGGCTACACCTTC
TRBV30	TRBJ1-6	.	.	CAWSLEGDSPLHF	TGTGCCTGGAGCTTAGAGGGAGATTCACCCCTCCACTTT
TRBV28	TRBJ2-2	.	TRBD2	CASSFPFGAGGPKNTGELFF	TGTGCCAGCAGTTTCCCGTTTGGAGCGGGGGGGCCTAAGAACACCGGGGAGCTGTTTTTT
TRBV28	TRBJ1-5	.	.	CASSPRLGANSNQPQHF	TGTGCCAGCAGTCCCCGCCTTGGGGCCAATAGCAATCAGCCCCAGCATTTT
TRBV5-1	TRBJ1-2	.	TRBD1	CASSPRQGAPLNYGYTF	TGCGCCAGCAGCCCCCGACAGGGCGCCCCCCTCAACTATGGCTACACCTTC
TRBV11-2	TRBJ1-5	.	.	CASSFGGSGNQPQHF	TGTGCCAGCAGCTTTGGAGGGTCGGGCAATCAGCCCCAGCATTTT
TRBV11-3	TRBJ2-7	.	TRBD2	CASSVGTSSEQYF	TGTGCCAGCAGCGTCGGGACTAGCAGCGAGCAGTACTTC
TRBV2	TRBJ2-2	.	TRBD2	CASKAGAGTGELFF	TGTGCCAGCAAGGCGGGAGCGGGTACCGGGGAGCTGTTTTTT
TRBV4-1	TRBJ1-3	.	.	CASSRTSGADPSGNTIYF	TGCGCCAGCAGCCGTACCTCGGGAGCCGATCCCTCTGGAAACACCATATATTTT
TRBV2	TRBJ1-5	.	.	CASSAEAFSNQPQHF	TGTGCCAGCAGTGCGGAGGCTTTTAGCAATCAGCCCCAGCATTTT
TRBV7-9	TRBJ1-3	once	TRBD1	CASSLTTPGQGSPGNTIYF	TGTGCCAGCAGCCTTACGACACCGGGACAGGGAAGCCCTGGAAACACCATATATTTT
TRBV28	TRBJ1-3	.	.	CASSFGTSGNTIYF	TGTGCCAGCAGTTTCGGTACTTCTGGAAACACCATATATTTT
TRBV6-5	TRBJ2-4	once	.	CASSYSMRGQNIQYF	TGTGCCAGCAGTTACTCGATGCGGGGACAGAACATTCAGTACTTC
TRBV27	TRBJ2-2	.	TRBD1	CASARGTGTFTGELFF	TGTGCCAGCGCCCGGGGGACAGGGACCTTCACCGGGGAGCTGTTTTTT
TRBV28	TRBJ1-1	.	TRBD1	CASREGAYEAFF	TGTGCCAGCCGAGAGGGGGCCTACGAAGCTTTCTTT
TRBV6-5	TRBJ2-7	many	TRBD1	CASSWTGTDSYEQYF	TGTGCCAGCAGTTGGACGGGGACAGATTCCTACGAGCAGTACTTC
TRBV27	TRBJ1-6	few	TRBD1	CASSSRGPGQRLNSPLHF	TGTGCCAGCAGTTCTAGGGGCCCGGGACAGAGACTTAATTCACCCCTCCACTTT
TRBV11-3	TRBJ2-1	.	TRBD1	CASSLSGGLYNEQFF	TGTGCCAGCAGCCTCTCAGGGGGCCTCTACAATGAGCAGTTCTTC
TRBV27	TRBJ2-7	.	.	CASSLAGLGEQYF	TGTGCCAGCTCCTTGGCAGGTCTGGGCGAGCAGTACTTC
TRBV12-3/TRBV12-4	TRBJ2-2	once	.	CASSSSTGELFF	TGTGCCAGCAGTTCGTCCACCGGGGAGCTGTTTTTT
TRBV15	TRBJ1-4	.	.	CATSRESNEKLFF	TGTGCCACCAGCAGAGAGTCGAATGAAAAACTGTTTTTT
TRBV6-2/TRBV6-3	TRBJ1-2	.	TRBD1	CASSYGTGRGYTF	TGTGCCAGCAGTTACGGGACAGGGAGAGGCTACACCTTC
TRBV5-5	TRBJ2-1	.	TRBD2	CASTVRAGGNEQFF	TGTGCCAGCACCGTCCGAGCGGGAGGAAATGAGCAGTTCTTC
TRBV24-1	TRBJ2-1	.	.	CATSDWAVPYNEQFF	TGTGCCACCAGTGATTGGGCCGTACCCTACAATGAGCAGTTCTTC
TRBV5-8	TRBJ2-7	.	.	CASSLSHEGNNEQYF	TGTGCCAGCAGCTTGAGTCATGAGGGAAACAACGAGCAGTACTTC
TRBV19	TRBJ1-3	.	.	CASRVEAGNTIYF	TGTGCCAGTAGGGTCGAGGCTGGAAACACCATATATTTT